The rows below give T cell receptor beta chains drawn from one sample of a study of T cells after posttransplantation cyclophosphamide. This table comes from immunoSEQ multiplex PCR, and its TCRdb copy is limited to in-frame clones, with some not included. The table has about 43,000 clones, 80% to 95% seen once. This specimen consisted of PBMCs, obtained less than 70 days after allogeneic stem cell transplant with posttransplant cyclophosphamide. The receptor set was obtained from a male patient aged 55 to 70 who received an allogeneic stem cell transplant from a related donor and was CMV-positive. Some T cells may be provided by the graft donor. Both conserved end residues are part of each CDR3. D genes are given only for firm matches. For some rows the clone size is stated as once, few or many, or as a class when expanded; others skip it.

TGCAGCGGCTGGACAGGGGGCCTGGAGACCCAGTACTTC	CSGWTGGLETQYF	TRBD1	TRBV29-1	TRBJ2-5	-
TGTGCCAGCAGGACACAGGGAGAAGCTTTCTTT	CASRTQGEAFF	-	TRBV25-1	TRBJ1-1	-
TGTGCCAGCAGTTTAAACAGGGGACCCGGGGAGCTGTTTTTT	CASSLNRGPGELFF	TRBD1	TRBV27	TRBJ2-2	-
TGTGCCAGCAGCCCAAGGACAGGGTTAGAGGAAGAGACCCAGTACTTC	CASSPRTGLEEETQYF	TRBD1	TRBV7-6	TRBJ2-5	-
TGCGCCAGCAGCCACTTAGGGCAGGGGGTCACAGATACGCAGTATTTT	CASSHLGQGVTDTQYF	TRBD1	TRBV4-1	TRBJ2-3	-
TGTGCCAGCAGTGAAGTGGCAGGGGGTTACACTGAAGCTTTCTTT	CASSEVAGGYTEAFF	TRBD1	TRBV6-1	TRBJ1-1	few
TGTGCCAGCAGTCCCGTGAAGTGGCCGTTTTACGAGCAGTACTTC	CASSPVKWPFYEQYF	-	TRBV27	TRBJ2-7	-
TGTGCTAGTGGTTTGGTACGGGACGGGACACGCGACACAGATACGCAGTATTTT	CASGLVRDGTRDTDTQYF	-	TRBV12-5	TRBJ2-3	-
TGTGCCAGCAGCCCCCCGGGGAGTCGGGTCTATGGCTACACCTTC	CASSPPGSRVYGYTF	-	TRBV5-4	TRBJ1-2	once
TGTGCCAGCAGTTTTAGCGGGGGGAACACCGGGGAGCTGTTTTTT	CASSFSGGNTGELFF	TRBD2	TRBV6-6	TRBJ2-2	-
TGTGCCATTGAGCCAACAGGGTACAATTCACCCCTCCACTTT	CAIEPTGYNSPLHF	-	TRBV6-1	TRBJ1-6	once
TGTGCCAGCAGCCAACAGGGTTATTTGAACACCATATATTTT	CASSQQGYLNTIYF	-	TRBV7-9	TRBJ1-3	-
TGTGCCAGCATGATACAGGGGGGCAATCAGCCCCAGCATTTT	CASMIQGGNQPQHF	TRBD1	TRBV2	TRBJ1-5	-
TGTGCCAGCAGCCCCCTATCGGGGTTGGAGACCCAGTACTTC	CASSPLSGLETQYF	-	TRBV9	TRBJ2-5	-
TGTGCCAGCAGTCCCGGTCCAAACGCCATATATTTT	CASSPGPNAIYF	-	TRBV6-5	TRBJ1-3	once
TGTGCCACCTCAGACAGGGGGAACACTGAAGCTTTCTTT	CATSDRGNTEAFF	TRBD1	TRBV6-1	TRBJ1-1	-
TGTGCCAGCAGTTTTTCGGACAGACTGAACACTGAAGCTTTCTTT	CASSFSDRLNTEAFF	-	TRBV27	TRBJ1-1	-
TGTGCCTGGAAAGGGAGCTCTCGAAAACTGTTTTTT	CAWKGSSRKLFF	-	TRBV30	TRBJ1-4	-
TGTGCCAGTAGTAGACCCAGGGGGACCGAGGAAAAACTGTTTTTT	CASSRPRGTEEKLFF	TRBD1	TRBV19	TRBJ1-4	-
TGTGCCAGCAGGGCAGGGGGCAATAACTATGGCTACACCTTC	CASRAGGNNYGYTF	TRBD1	TRBV2	TRBJ1-2	-
TGTGCCAGCTCACCAAGTAGAGACAGGGGGGCCTACGAGCAGTACTTC	CASSPSRDRGAYEQYF	TRBD1	TRBV18	TRBJ2-7	-
TGTGCCAGCAGCCGACAGGGGAGCGGAAACACCATATATTTT	CASSRQGSGNTIYF	TRBD1	TRBV7-6	TRBJ1-3	-
TGCAGCGCTTCGGGACAGGGGGGGTTCAACAATGAGCAGTTCTTC	CSASGQGGFNNEQFF	TRBD1	TRBV29-1	TRBJ2-1	-
TGTGCCAGCAGCGGGATTCTCACCGGGGAGCTGTTTTTT	CASSGILTGELFF	-	TRBV2	TRBJ2-2	-
TGTGCCAGCAGCTTAGTAGGAGCAGGGCTGGTACAGCCCCAGCATTTT	CASSLVGAGLVQPQHF	-	TRBV7-2	TRBJ1-5	-
TGTGCCAGCAGTACCGGGACCGGGGGGGAGACCCAGTACTTC	CASSTGTGGETQYF	TRBD2	TRBV6-1	TRBJ2-5	-
TGTGCCAGCAGATCCCCGGGACTAGTAGAGACCCAGTACTTC	CASRSPGLVETQYF	TRBD2	TRBV6-5	TRBJ2-5	-
TGCGCCAGCAGAGAAGACAGTTACCAAGAGACCCAGTACTTC	CASREDSYQETQYF	-	TRBV10-2	TRBJ2-5	-
TGCGCCAGCAGCCAAGATCGGGGTCATGGCTACACCTTC	CASSQDRGHGYTF	-	TRBV4-1	TRBJ1-2	-
TGTGCCAGCAGCGTAGCTGGCCAGGGTAACACCATATATTTT	CASSVAGQGNTIYF	-	TRBV9	TRBJ1-3	-
TGTGCCTGGAGTGACAGTATCAATCAGCCCCAGCATTTT	CAWSDSINQPQHF	-	TRBV30	TRBJ1-5	once
TGTGCCAGCAGGGACACAAATAATTCCCCCCTCCACTTT	CASRDTNNSPLHF	-	TRBV27	TRBJ1-6	-
TGTGCCAGCAGCAATCTAGCGGGGGGGCGAGAGACCCAGTACTTC	CASSNLAGGRETQYF	TRBD2	TRBV6-5	TRBJ2-5	-
TGTGCCAGCTCACGAGAAAGCGGGGGGGCTGAAGCTTTCTTT	CASSRESGGAEAFF	-	TRBV18	TRBJ1-1	-
TGTGCCAGCAGCAGAAGGGGGACCTATGGCTACACCTTC	CASSRRGTYGYTF	-	TRBV7-2	TRBJ1-2	-
TGTGCCAGCAGCAAACAAGACAGGGGACGGTATTTCTTC	CASSKQDRGRYFF	-	TRBV21-1	TRBJ2-1	few
TGTGCCAGCAGAACCAGCGGGGGGGGAGAGACCCAGTACTTC	CASRTSGGGETQYF	TRBD2	TRBV6-5	TRBJ2-5	few
TGTGCCTGGAGCGCGCGACAGGGCCCTATGTCGCCCCAGCATTTT	CAWSARQGPMSPQHF	TRBD1	TRBV30	TRBJ1-5	-
TGTGCCAGCAGAAACGCGGGGGAAAAACTGTTTTTT	CASRNAGEKLFF	-	TRBV7-9	TRBJ1-4	-
TGTGCCAGCAGCACCTTACTAGCGGGGGGGATAGATACGCAGTATTTT	CASSTLLAGGIDTQYF	TRBD2	TRBV5-6	TRBJ2-3	-
TGCGCCAGCAGCCCCGGGACACACTATGGCTACACCTTC	CASSPGTHYGYTF	-	TRBV5-1	TRBJ1-2	-
TGTGCCAGCAAGACCCAGGGTGGGAACGAGTCACCCCTCCACTTT	CASKTQGGNESPLHF	-	TRBV2	TRBJ1-6	-
TGTGCCAGCAGCTCTACAGGGATCTCTGGAAACACCATATATTTT	CASSSTGISGNTIYF	-	TRBV6-5	TRBJ1-3	-
TGCAGCGTGTACATCCCAACGGGAGCTTTCTTT	CSVYIPTGAFF	-	TRBV29-1	TRBJ1-1	-
TGCAGCGTTGTCGAGGAAACTAACTATGGCTACACCTTC	CSVVEETNYGYTF	-	TRBV29-1	TRBJ1-2	-
TGTGCCAGCAGCGCTCGGCAGGGGAAGGTCACTGAAGCTTTCTTT	CASSARQGKVTEAFF	-	TRBV9	TRBJ1-1	-
TGTGCCAGCAGGGGAGCAGGGGAATATGGCTACACCTTC	CASRGAGEYGYTF	-	TRBV6-1	TRBJ1-2	-
TGCAGCGTTGAAGTTTCGGTGTACGAGCAGTACTTC	CSVEVSVYEQYF	-	TRBV29-1	TRBJ2-7	-
TGCGCCAGCAGCTACTCCGGGACAGGGAGTGAAGCTTTCTTT	CASSYSGTGSEAFF	TRBD1	TRBV5-1	TRBJ1-1	once
TGTGCCAGCAGTGAATGGTCGAATGACTATAATGAAAAACTGTTTTTT	CASSEWSNDYNEKLFF	-	TRBV25-1	TRBJ1-4	-
TGCGCCAGCAGGGGTGACAGTGGAAACACCATATATTTT	CASRGDSGNTIYF	-	TRBV5-1	TRBJ1-3	-